This is a list of T cell receptor beta chains from one sample in a study of blood T cell repertoires in COVID-19. Generated by immunoSEQ multiplex PCR, the TCRdb table keeps only in-frame clones and is missing some. The sample includes 91,000 or so clones, approximately 87% of them seen just once. Input material: peripheral blood. The receptors were gathered from a human donor in a cohort sampled during active COVID-19. The CDR3 runs from the conserved cysteine through the conserved F or W.

CDR3 protein | J gene | V gene
CASSQPTTSYEQYF | TRBJ2-7 | TRBV4-1
CASSSGTGRGNTIYF | TRBJ1-3 | TRBV5-1
CASSYGFYEQYF | TRBJ2-7 | TRBV7-2
CASSEDRVLSYTF | TRBJ1-2 | TRBV2
CASSSTGVTGELFF | TRBJ2-2 | TRBV5-1
CASSPGTGHYEQYF | TRBJ2-7 | TRBV6-5
CASSHPGQGMTEAFF | TRBJ1-1 | TRBV4-2
CSVEEGRGDTGELFF | TRBJ2-2 | TRBV29-1
CASSDPGSYNEQFF | TRBJ2-1 | TRBV27
CATSIDGGLGYTF | TRBJ1-2 | TRBV24-1
CASRTSDYGYTF | TRBJ1-2 | TRBV19
CASSLGTSGRYEQYF | TRBJ2-7 | TRBV27
CASSPGQGFNYNSPLHF | TRBJ1-6 | TRBV27
CASSSRTGGVDTQYF | TRBJ2-3 | TRBV11-2
CASSLLREKTSDRSSTDTQYF | TRBJ2-3 | TRBV7-8
CASSVRVEKDYGYTF | TRBJ1-2 | TRBV5-4
CASSPQGQGASEKLFF | TRBJ1-4 | TRBV18
CASSAGGAGANVLTF | TRBJ2-6 | TRBV18
CASSALADNEQFF | TRBJ2-1 | TRBV7-3
CSARRRDEQFF | TRBJ2-1 | TRBV20-1
CASSIGQKNNEQFF | TRBJ2-1 | TRBV19
CASSLPGTVHQPQHF | TRBJ1-5 | TRBV5-4
CASSLTTDSNEKLFF | TRBJ1-4 | TRBV27
CASSKGTSGKQTQYF | TRBJ2-5 | TRBV21-1
CATFDGGGGYTF | TRBJ1-2 | TRBV19
CASSQGTIESTQYF | TRBJ2-5 | TRBV7-3
CASSARDRVLADTQYF | TRBJ2-3 | TRBV7-3
CASSPEYNQPQHF | TRBJ1-5 | TRBV18
CASSQSGTGGPYNSPLHF | TRBJ1-6 | TRBV3-1/TRBV3-2
CSASDRGLDYGYTF | TRBJ1-2 | TRBV20-1
CASSQDRGSTEAFF | TRBJ1-1 | TRBV3-1/TRBV3-2
CASSSTLNTEAFF | TRBJ1-1 | TRBV5-1
CSVEYGTVVMNTEAFF | TRBJ1-1 | TRBV29-1
CASSPGQGFRPQHF | TRBJ1-5 | TRBV5-6
CASSLGQGQRILNTEAFF | TRBJ1-1 | TRBV14
CASSLGQGASWEQFF | TRBJ2-1 | TRBV7-7
CASSSPGLAEYEQYF | TRBJ2-7 | TRBV6-2/TRBV6-3
CASSWKGPDGYTF | TRBJ1-2 | TRBV27
CASSVGRRGANTEAFF | TRBJ1-1 | TRBV14
CASSLPDRIYSPLHF | TRBJ1-6 | TRBV7-9
CASSLDWGPTLGELFF | TRBJ2-2 | TRBV11-1
CSSPGTSGTDTQYF | TRBJ2-3 | TRBV29-1
CASSLLGGAATEAFF | TRBJ1-1 | TRBV28
CASSLTGGNQPQHF | TRBJ1-5 | TRBV6-6
CASSFRAGGWITGELFF | TRBJ2-2 | TRBV11-2
CATSAGGPGNQPQHF | TRBJ1-5 | TRBV24-1
CASSHTPQLQAKNIQYF | TRBJ2-4 | TRBV7-2
CASTKTQHSGANVLTF | TRBJ2-6 | TRBV19
CASSQDRVNTEAFF | TRBJ1-1 | TRBV4-2
CAISESFSGTGGTDTQYF | TRBJ2-3 | TRBV10-3
CSVVVTDEQFF | TRBJ2-1 | TRBV29-1
CATSSKGLWNKYGYTF | TRBJ1-2 | TRBV15
CASSLGLSGDSPLHF | TRBJ1-6 | TRBV5-1
CSASGRLGLSGANVLTF | TRBJ2-6 | TRBV20-1
CASSVAGGSNQPQHF | TRBJ1-5 | TRBV9